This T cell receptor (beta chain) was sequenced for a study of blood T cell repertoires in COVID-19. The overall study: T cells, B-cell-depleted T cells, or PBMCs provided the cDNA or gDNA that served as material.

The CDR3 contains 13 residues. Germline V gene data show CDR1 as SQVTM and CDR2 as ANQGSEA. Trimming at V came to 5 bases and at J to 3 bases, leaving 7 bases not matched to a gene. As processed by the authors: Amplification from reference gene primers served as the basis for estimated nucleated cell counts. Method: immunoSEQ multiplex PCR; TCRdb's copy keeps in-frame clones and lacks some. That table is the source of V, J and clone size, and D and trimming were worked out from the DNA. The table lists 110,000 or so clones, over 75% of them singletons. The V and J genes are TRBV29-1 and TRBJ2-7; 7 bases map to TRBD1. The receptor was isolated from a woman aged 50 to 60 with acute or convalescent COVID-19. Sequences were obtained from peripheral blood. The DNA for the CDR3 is TGCAGCGTTCCCGGGACAGCCAACTACGAGCAGTACTTC. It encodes CSVPGTANYEQYF.